This T cell receptor (beta chain) was sequenced in a study of blood T cell repertoires in COVID-19. Per the authors' pipeline: Counts of nucleated cells, estimated from reference gene primer amplification, were obtained. Sequencing used immunoSEQ multiplex PCR; TCRdb keeps in-frame clones, though not all of them. V and J calls plus clone size are reproduced from that table; the DNA served to infer D and trimming. The sample holds some 290,000 clones, 85% to 90% seen once. Germline loops: CDR1 SGHNT, CDR2 YYREEE (reference sequence). The V end was cut by 2 bases, the J end by 0 bases, with 8 bases between. The CDR3 is made up of 14 amino acids.

The sequenced sample consisted of peripheral blood. The sequence came from a woman aged 25 to 39 with COVID-19, enrolled during active disease. The V call is TRBV5-4, the J call TRBJ1-2; D unresolved. Here the CDR3 reads CASSFVTANYGYTF. The DNA for the CDR3 is TGTGCCAGCAGCTTCGTCACGGCTAACTATGGCTACACCTTC.